These T cell receptor beta chains were read from a single sample in a study of T cells in Graves' hyperthyroidism and ophthalmopathy. TCRdb fed the multiplex PCR reads into MiXCR, producing one record per CDR3 protein. The sample carries more than 500,000 distinct CDR3 sequences, roughly 15% recorded once. The source material was blood. These receptors came from a woman between 40 and 55 years old with Graves' ophthalmopathy. The CDR3 runs from the conserved cysteine through the conserved F or W. Each record gives: clone size, D gene, J gene, V gene, CDR3 DNA, CDR3 protein. A D gene is named only where the DNA matches it firmly. A row's size may be missing; if present it is once, few, many or a size class.

many TRBD1 TRBJ1-1 TRBV6-5 TGTGCCAGCAGTTACTCCGGGACAGGGGGCACTGAAGCTTTCTTT CASSYSGTGGTEAFF
many TRBD2 TRBJ2-7 TRBV28 TGTGCCAGCACCACGTTAGCGGGAGACGACTACGAGCAGTACTTC CASTTLAGDDYEQYF
many TRBD2 TRBJ2-5 TRBV28 TGTGCCAGCAGTTTTGGGACTAGCGGAGGCGTTCAAGAGACCCAGTACTTC CASSFGTSGGVQETQYF
many . TRBJ2-7 TRBV6-2/TRBV6-3 TGTGCCAGCAGTTACTTGGCAGGAGGCTACGAGCAGTACTTC CASSYLAGGYEQYF
. . TRBJ2-5 TRBV3-1 TGTGCCAGCAGCCAAACTATTCGTGGAGAGACCCAGTACTTC CASSQTIRGETQYF
many TRBD1 TRBJ1-5 TRBV2 TGTGCCAGCAGCGAGACAGGGGGCTTTCAGCCCCAGCATTTT CASSETGGFQPQHF
many . TRBJ1-5 TRBV4-2 TGTGCCAGCAGCCAAGATTCCGGGACCGACTATAATCAGCCCCAGCATTTT CASSQDSGTDYNQPQHF
few . TRBJ2-2 TRBV3-1 TGTGCCAGCAGCCAAGGGGCCCGCCTTAACACCGGGGAGCTGTTTTTT CASSQGARLNTGELFF
few . TRBJ2-7 TRBV3-1 TGTGCCAGCAGCCAAGATAGGGAGTCCTACGAGCAGTACTTC CASSQDRESYEQYF
. TRBD1 TRBJ1-5 TRBV5-6 TGTGCCAGCAGCTTGAAGACAGGGACGTGGGATCAGCCCCAGCATTTT CASSLKTGTWDQPQHF
. TRBD1 TRBJ1-1 TRBV4-1 TGCGCCAGCAGCCAAGGCGGACAGGGGCCTGAAGCTTTCTTT CASSQGGQGPEAFF
. TRBD1 TRBJ1-5 TRBV6-2/TRBV6-3 TGTGCCAGCAGTTATATACAGGGGGCTGGCCAGCCCCAGCATTTT CASSYIQGAGQPQHF
many TRBD1 TRBJ2-7 TRBV24-1 TGTGCCACCAGTGAGCCTACAGGGGTCGAGCAGTACTTC CATSEPTGVEQYF
many . TRBJ2-7 TRBV6-2/TRBV6-3 TGTGCCAGCAGTTACAGACAGAGCTCCTACGAGCAGTACTTC CASSYRQSSYEQYF
. . TRBJ1-1 TRBV27 TGTGCCAGCAGTTCTAGGACCGGGCGCACTGAAGCTTTCTTT CASSSRTGRTEAFF
few TRBD1 TRBJ2-5 TRBV12-3/TRBV12-4 TGTGCCAGCAGTTTGAGTCGGGGACAGGCGGAGACCCAGTACTTC CASSLSRGQAETQYF
few . TRBJ1-5 TRBV19 TGTGCCAGTAGCCAGGACAACTTCAATCAGCCCCAGCATTTT CASSQDNFNQPQHF
many . TRBJ2-7 TRBV6-2/TRBV6-3 TGTGCCAGCAGGTCCCACGGGGTTGAGCAGTACTTC CASRSHGVEQYF
. TRBD1 TRBJ2-2 TRBV5-1 TGCGCCAGCAGCTTGGGGCCGGGACAGAAGATCGGGGAGCTGTTTTTT CASSLGPGQKIGELFF
many . TRBJ1-3 TRBV19 TGTGCCAGTATGTGGCGGGCAGGGGCCAATCCGTCTGGAAACACCATATATTTT CASMWRAGANPSGNTIYF
many . TRBJ2-7 TRBV20-1 TGCAGTGCTAGAGATTCACTAGCCCTAGGCGAGCAGTACTTC CSARDSLALGEQYF
few . TRBJ1-1 TRBV6-2/TRBV6-3 TGTGCCAGCAGTCCCCCGGGTTACAGGCTCAGATTGATGAACACTGAAGCTTTCTTT CASSPPGYRLRLMNTEAFF
many . TRBJ1-1 TRBV28 TGTGCCAGCAGGGGTTGGCAGGGAGAAAACACTGAAGCTTTCTTT CASRGWQGENTEAFF
many . TRBJ2-5 TRBV28 TGTGCCAGCAGTTTAAGCTCCGCTGGGACCCAGTACTTC CASSLSSAGTQYF
. . TRBJ2-7 TRBV12-3/TRBV12-4 TGTGCCAGCAGTCCGCAAGGTCAAGAAGCGCAGTACTTC CASSPQGQEAQYF
many . TRBJ1-1 TRBV15 TGTGCCACCAGCATGGGGACCGACCAAACTGAAGCTTTCTTT CATSMGTDQTEAFF
few TRBD1 TRBJ1-1 TRBV11-1 TGTGCCAGCAGCTTAGACCGGGACAGGAGACAGAACACTGAAGCTTTCTTT CASSLDRDRRQNTEAFF
. TRBD1 TRBJ2-2 TRBV28 TGTGCCAGCAGTCAACAGGGGGTCCGAGGCACCGGGGAGCTGTTTTTT CASSQQGVRGTGELFF
. . TRBJ1-2 TRBV10-3 TGTGCCATCACCACCACAGTGGGTGAGGGCTACACCTTC CAITTTVGEGYTF
many TRBD1 TRBJ1-2 TRBV19 TGTGCCAGCAGCCCCGGACAGGGGTATGGCTACACCTTC CASSPGQGYGYTF
many . TRBJ1-1 TRBV5-6 TGTGCCAGCAGTTCGGACTTTGCCCCCCGGAAAAGCACTGAAGCTTTCTTT CASSSDFAPRKSTEAFF
few . TRBJ1-2 TRBV6-1 TGTGCCAGCAGAACAACGGGACTGCCGTATGGCTACACCTTC CASRTTGLPYGYTF
many . TRBJ2-7 TRBV28 TGTGCCAGCAGTTTGGCGCAGGACCATGAGGAGCAGTACTTC CASSLAQDHEEQYF
many TRBD1 TRBJ2-7 TRBV15 TGTGCCACCAGCAAAGGACAGGAACCTTACTACGAGCAGTACTTC CATSKGQEPYYEQYF
many TRBD1 TRBJ1-2 TRBV7-2 TGTGCCAGCAGCTCAGCACACAGGGGCAATGGCTACACCTTC CASSSAHRGNGYTF
few . TRBJ1-2 TRBV7-9 TGTGCCAGCAGTTTGAGAGGGCCTAACTATGGCTACACCTTC CASSLRGPNYGYTF
many . TRBJ2-5 TRBV20-1 TGCAGTGCCCCCGGGACGGACCAAGAGACCCAGTACTTC CSAPGTDQETQYF
many . TRBJ2-5 TRBV15 TGTGCCACCAGCTCCCGGGACCTGATGGGGACCCAGTACTTC CATSSRDLMGTQYF
many . TRBJ2-5 TRBV20-1 TGCAGTGCTAGCAGGGTTCAAGAGACCCAGTACTTC CSASRVQETQYF
many . TRBJ2-5 TRBV11-3 TGTGCCAGCAGCTTAGTGGTGGTAGAGACCCAGTACTTC CASSLVVVETQYF
. . TRBJ2-7 TRBV6-2/TRBV6-3 TGTGCCAGCAGCTACGGGCTCCACGAGCAGTACTTC CASSYGLHEQYF
many . TRBJ1-5 TRBV15 TGTGCCACCAGCCCCCGGCCCCCCGGGGTTGGACAGCCCCAGCATTTT CATSPRPPGVGQPQHF
many . TRBJ1-1 TRBV4-1 TGCGCCAGCAGCCCCTTTGAGGGGAGCACTGAAGCTTTCTTT CASSPFEGSTEAFF
many . TRBJ1-2 TRBV27 TGTGCCAGCAGTTTAGGGGCAGCGTATGGCTACACCTTC CASSLGAAYGYTF
many TRBD2 TRBJ2-7 TRBV6-1 TGTGCCAGCAAGGGCGGGAGCAACTACGAGCAGTACTTC CASKGGSNYEQYF
many TRBD2 TRBJ2-7 TRBV27 TGTGCCAGCAGTTTTGCTAGCGGGGCCTCCTACGAGCAGTACTTC CASSFASGASYEQYF
many . TRBJ2-1 TRBV12-3/TRBV12-4 TGTGCCAGCAGTTTAGAAAGGGCAGGTCCAGACAATGAGCAGTTCTTC CASSLERAGPDNEQFF
few . TRBJ2-7 TRBV4-3 TGCGCCAGCAGCCAGGTTTACCGGGACCGTGAGCAGTACTTC CASSQVYRDREQYF